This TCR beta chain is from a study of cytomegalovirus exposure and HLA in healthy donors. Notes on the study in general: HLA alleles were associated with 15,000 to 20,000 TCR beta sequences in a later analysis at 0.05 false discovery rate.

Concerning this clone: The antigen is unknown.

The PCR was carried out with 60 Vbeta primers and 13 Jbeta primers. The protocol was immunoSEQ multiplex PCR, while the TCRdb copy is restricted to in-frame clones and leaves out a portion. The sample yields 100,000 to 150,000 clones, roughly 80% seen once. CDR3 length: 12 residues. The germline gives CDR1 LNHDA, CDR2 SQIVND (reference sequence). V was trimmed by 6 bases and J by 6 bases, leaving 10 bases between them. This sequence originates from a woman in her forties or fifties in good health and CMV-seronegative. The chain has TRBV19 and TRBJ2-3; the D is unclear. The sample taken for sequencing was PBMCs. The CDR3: CASRSIGDTQYF. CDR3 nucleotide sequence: TGTGCCAGTAGGAGTATCGGGGATACGCAGTATTTT.